The source of this T cell receptor (beta chain) is a study of blood T cell repertoires in COVID-19. Looking at the study overall: Spain, Italy and the United States supplied samples that represented acute and convalescent COVID-19. Sample material is recorded as cDNA or gDNA derived from T cells, B-cell-depleted T cells, or PBMCs.

Per the study methods: Estimated nucleated cell counts came from reference gene primer amplification. Libraries were prepared by immunoSEQ multiplex PCR; TCRdb keeps only in-frame clonotypes and omits some of them. V, J and clone size are those of that table, while D and trimming were read from the DNA. The sample shows about 34,000 clones, around 91% of them seen only once. CDR3 length equals 17 residues. The V and J genes are TRBV12-2 and TRBJ2-4; TRBD1, the table's D call, lacks a check against the DNA. TRBV12-2 is given as a pseudogene. The sequenced material came from peripheral blood. This clonotype originated in a man older than 75 with acute or convalescent COVID-19. CDR3 sequence reads: CASRCRDRGLGKNIQYF. The CDR3 DNA reads TGTGCAAGTCGCTGCCGGGACAGGGGGCTGGGCAAAAACATTCAGTACTTC.